This entry features one TCR beta chain sequence. The junction had 9 bases not matched to a gene; V was cut back by 4 bases and J by 2 bases. Germline assignment: CDR1 SGHDT and CDR2 YYEEEE. The CDR3 sequence is 16 residues long. This record comes from a study of blood T cell repertoires in COVID-19. The overall study: In each case, the material was cDNA or gDNA derived from T cells, B-cell-depleted T cells, or PBMCs.

How the authors handled the data: It was from reference gene primer amplification that nucleated cell counts were estimated. Measured with immunoSEQ multiplex PCR; TCRdb has only the in-frame clones, and not every one. Clone size and the V and J calls come from that table; the DNA yielded D and trimming. The sample records 150,000 to 200,000 clones, almost 85% being singletons. The clonotype was recovered from a man aged 50 to 60 who had recovered from COVID-19. The chain carries TRBV5-6 and TRBJ1-5, with 7 bases that match TRBD1. Sequenced sample: PBMCs or T cells enriched from blood (not recorded which). The CDR3 here is CASSLRYRGRNQPQHF. CDR3 DNA: TGTGCCAGCAGCCTAAGGTACAGGGGCCGCAATCAGCCCCAGCATTTT.